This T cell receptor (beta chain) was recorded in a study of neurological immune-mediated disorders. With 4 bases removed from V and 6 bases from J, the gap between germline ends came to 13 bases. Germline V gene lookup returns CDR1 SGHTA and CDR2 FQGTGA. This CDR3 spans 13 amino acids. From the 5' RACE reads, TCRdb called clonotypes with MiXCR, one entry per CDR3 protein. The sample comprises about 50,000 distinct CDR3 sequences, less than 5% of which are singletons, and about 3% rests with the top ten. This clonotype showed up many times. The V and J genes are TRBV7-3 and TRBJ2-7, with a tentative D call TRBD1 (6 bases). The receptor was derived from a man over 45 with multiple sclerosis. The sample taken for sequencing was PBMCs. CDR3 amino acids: CASSSGQYGEQYF. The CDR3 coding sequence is TGTGCCAGCAGCTCTGGACAGTATGGCGAGCAGTACTTC. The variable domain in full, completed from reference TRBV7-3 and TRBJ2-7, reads GAGVSQTPSNKVTEKGKYVELRCDPISGHTALYWYRQSLGQGPEFLIYFQGTGAADDSGLPNDRFFAVRPEGSVSTLKIQRTERGDSAVYLCASSSGQYGEQYFGPGTRLTVT.